A single T cell receptor beta chain is shown here with its context. Its antigen is still unknown. This record belongs to a study of cytomegalovirus exposure and HLA in healthy donors. Study outcomes and limitations: Reportedly, cytomegalovirus status was diagnosed with high sensitivity and specificity. Later analysis identified a missense DCLRE1C variant that was linked to TCR beta V- and J-gene trimming. Clonal expansion, a later analysis showed, was greater in HLA-associated TCR beta chains than in equally common others.

The CDR3 is 16 residues long. Germline V gene sequence: CDR1 WSHSY, CDR2 SAAADI. V was pared by 9 bases and J by 0 bases, with 18 bases between. With 60 Vbeta and 13 Jbeta primers, the PCR was carried out. Methods used by the authors: Approximately 10 million shared chains were among about 80 million unique TCR beta chains counted in a later analysis. TCRdb's table, derived via immunoSEQ multiplex PCR, lists solely in-frame clones and lacks some. V and J calls and clone size come straight from that table; D and trimming were deduced from the DNA. In the table there are over 100,000 clones, about 9.1% of which are singletons.

What was sequenced was PBMCs. The TCR comes from a woman between 40 and 50 years old in good health and CMV-seropositive. This chain joins TRBV10-2 and TRBJ2-1; D is perhaps TRBD2 (5 bases). The CDR3 nucleotides are TGCGCCAGTACAGAGGCTACTAGTAGCTCCTACAATGAGCAGTTCTTC. This gives the protein CASTEATSSSYNEQFF.